These T cell receptor beta chains were read from a single sample in a study of graft-versus-host responses after intestinal transplantation. Clones were sequenced by immunoSEQ multiplex PCR, and TCRdb holds only the in-frame ones, with some missing. This table holds 25,000 to 35,000 clones, 87% found once. The material sequenced was PBMCs, taken about 15 months after intestinal transplantation. The source of these receptors is a human patient who received an intestinal transplant, so some T cells may come from the graft donor. Each CDR3 is given with its conserved first and last residue. A D gene is named only where the DNA matches it firmly. The size entry is marked missing in some rows and otherwise reads once, few, many or a size class.

d_call clone_size cdr3_length j_call v_call cdr3_aa cdr3_nt
TRBD1 . 17 TRBJ1-3 TRBV5-1 CASSFNTGQLSGNTIYF TGCGCCAGCAGTTTCAATACGGGACAGCTCTCTGGAAACACCATATATTTT
TRBD2 . 16 TRBJ2-2 TRBV11-2 CASSLDPREATGELFF TGTGCCAGCAGCTTAGATCCGCGGGAGGCCACCGGGGAGCTGTTTTTT
. . 17 TRBJ2-6 TRBV19 CASSIKGTRLGANVLTF TGTGCCAGTAGTATTAAGGGGACCAGACTTGGGGCCAACGTCCTGACTTTC
. . 11 TRBJ2-3 TRBV6-6 CASSHTDTQYF TGTGCCAGCAGCCACACAGATACGCAGTATTTT
. . 12 TRBJ2-3 TRBV5-5 CASSLTHDTQYF TGTGCCAGCAGCTTGACCCACGATACGCAGTATTTT
. . 13 TRBJ1-5 TRBV6-6 CASRDSFNQPQHF TGTGCCAGCAGAGACAGTTTTAATCAGCCCCAGCATTTT
. . 18 TRBJ2-5 TRBV2 CASTEIVGWGMGQETQYF TGTGCCAGTACTGAGATCGTAGGGTGGGGTATGGGGCAAGAGACCCAGTACTTC
TRBD1 . 11 TRBJ2-7 TRBV6-5 CASRTGYEQYF TGTGCCAGCAGGACAGGGTACGAGCAGTACTTC
TRBD1 . 16 TRBJ2-7 TRBV5-1 CASSRGTAAHIYEQYF TGCGCCAGCAGCAGAGGGACAGCCGCCCACATCTACGAGCAGTACTTC
. . 11 TRBJ1-2 TRBV27 CASRDNYGYTF TGTGCCAGCAGGGACAACTATGGCTACACCTTC
TRBD1 once 14 TRBJ2-1 TRBV5-4 CASSGTGVGNEQFF TGTGCCAGCAGCGGGACAGGGGTCGGGAATGAGCAGTTCTTC
. . 13 TRBJ1-4 TRBV6-5 CASGGTTNEKLFF TGTGCCAGCGGGGGGACAACTAATGAAAAACTGTTTTTT
. . 14 TRBJ1-2 TRBV10-1 CASSCCLGTRGYTF TGCGCCAGCAGCTGTTGTTTGGGTACACGTGGCTACACCTTC
. . 14 TRBJ2-3 TRBV30 CAWDLRQSTDTQYF TGTGCCTGGGACCTCCGACAGAGCACAGATACGCAGTATTTT
. . 16 TRBJ2-1 TRBV4-1 CASSQATGPTYNEQFF TGCGCCAGCAGCCAAGCTACAGGGCCCACCTACAATGAGCAGTTCTTC
. . 15 TRBJ2-7 TRBV18 CASSLPGPGKYEQYF TGTGCCAGCTCGTTACCCGGACCCGGGAAATACGAGCAGTACTTC
. . 16 TRBJ1-2 TRBV7-9 CASSLPVGGSNYGYTF TGTGCCAGCAGCTTGCCCGTTGGCGGCTCGAACTATGGCTACACCTTC
TRBD1 . 16 TRBJ1-1 TRBV6-5 CASSYLHGQGNTEAFF TGTGCCAGCAGTTACCTCCACGGACAGGGGAACACTGAAGCTTTCTTT
TRBD2 . 19 TRBJ2-2 TRBV4-1 CASSHEISGRVVNTGELFF TGCGCCAGCAGCCACGAAATTAGCGGGAGGGTCGTAAACACCGGGGAGCTGTTTTTT
TRBD2 . 15 TRBJ2-1 TRBV7-2 CASSSVAGAYNEQFF TGTGCCAGCAGCTCAGTAGCGGGAGCCTACAATGAGCAGTTCTTC
TRBD2 . 17 TRBJ2-3 TRBV6-1 CASSEWSGRATTDTQYF TGTGCCAGCAGTGAATGGAGCGGGAGGGCCACGACAGATACGCAGTATTTT
. . 15 TRBJ2-7 TRBV28 CASTQPTGRLYEQYF TGTGCCAGCACCCAACCGACAGGCCGCCTCTACGAGCAGTACTTC
. . 15 TRBJ1-1 TRBV2 CASSVPGGLNTEAFF TGTGCCAGCAGCGTCCCCGGGGGGCTGAACACTGAAGCTTTCTTT
. once 17 TRBJ2-5 TRBV27 CASSLYKGGSRGETQYF TGTGCCAGCAGTTTATATAAGGGTGGGTCTAGGGGCGAGACCCAGTACTTC